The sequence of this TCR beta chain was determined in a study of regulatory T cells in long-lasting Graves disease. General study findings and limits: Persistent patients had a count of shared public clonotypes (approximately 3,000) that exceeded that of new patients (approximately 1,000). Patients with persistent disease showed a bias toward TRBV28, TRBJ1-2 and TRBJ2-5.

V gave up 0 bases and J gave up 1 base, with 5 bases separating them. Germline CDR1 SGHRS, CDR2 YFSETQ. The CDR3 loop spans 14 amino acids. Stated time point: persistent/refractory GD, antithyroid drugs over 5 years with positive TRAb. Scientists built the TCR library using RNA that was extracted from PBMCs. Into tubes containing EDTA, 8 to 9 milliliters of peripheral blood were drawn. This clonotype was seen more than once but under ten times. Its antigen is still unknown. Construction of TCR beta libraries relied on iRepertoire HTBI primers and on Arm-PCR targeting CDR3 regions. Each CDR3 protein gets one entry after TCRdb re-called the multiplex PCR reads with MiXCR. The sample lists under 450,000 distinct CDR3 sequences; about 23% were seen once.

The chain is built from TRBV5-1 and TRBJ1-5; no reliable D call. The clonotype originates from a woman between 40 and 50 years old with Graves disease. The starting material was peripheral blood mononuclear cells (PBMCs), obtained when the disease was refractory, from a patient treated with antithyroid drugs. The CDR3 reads CASSLDPSNQPQHF. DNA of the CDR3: TGCGCCAGCAGCTTGGATCCGAGCAATCAGCCCCAGCATTTT.